A single sample is the source of the 12 T cell receptor beta chains below, sequenced in a study of shared clonotypes between healthy human individuals. Sequenced by immunoSEQ multiplex PCR; TCRdb stores in-frame clones only, minus some. The sample lists about 2.3 million clones; just over 90% were seen once. Sequenced: naive CD4+ T cells from PBMCs. Subset reported: CD45RA+ positively selected. The receptors stem from a man between 18 and 35 years old in good health. Some clones in this sample may be carry-over from other donors' samples.

The V gene is TRBV28, the J gene TRBJ2-7, with 8 bases aligning to TRBD1. The germline gives CDR1 MDHEN, CDR2 SYDVKM. The CDR3 length is 12 residues. The ends lost 8 bases at V and 7 bases at J; junction bases unmatched: 7. The CDR3, as DNA: TGTGCCAGCCGGGCCAGGGGGCGAGAGCAGTACTTC. Amino acids: CASRARGREQYF.

The chain couples TRBV7-9 to TRBJ2-2; no clear D gene. Trimming took 4 bases from V and 13 from J, leaving 16 bases between them. Germline V gene data show CDR1 as SEHNR and CDR2 as FQNEAQ (reference sequence). The CDR3 covers 13 residues. The chain's CDR3 is CASSSPVQRRLFF. The CDR3 DNA follows: TGTGCCAGCAGCTCCCCGGTCCAAAGGAGGCTGTTTTTT. The full variable domain, with the rest looked up from reference TRBV7-9 and TRBJ2-2, is DTGVSQNPRHKITKRGQNVTFRCDPISEHNRLYWYRQTLGQGPEFLTYFQNEAQLEKSRLLSDRFSAERPKGSFSTLEIQRTEQGDSAMYLCASSSPVQRRLFFGEGSRLTVL.

The V call is TRBV10-3, the J call TRBJ1-5; the match to TRBD1 covers 8 bases. The CDR3 contains 15 residues. Trimming removed 6 bases from V and 0 bases from J; junction bases left unmatched: 4. CDR1 ENHRY and CDR2 SYGVKD come from the germline V gene. CDR3 sequence reads: CAISRTGNSNQPQHF. In DNA, the CDR3 is TGTGCCATCAGCAGGACAGGGAATAGCAATCAGCCCCAGCATTTT.

V gene TRBV9 combines with J gene TRBJ1-4; D gene uncertain. The germline CDR1 and CDR2 sequences are SGDLS and YYNGEE. The V and J ends lost 4 bases and 8 bases respectively, with 18 bases between them. This CDR3 has 15 amino acids. CDR3 residues: CASSPGPSTPEKLFF. CDR3 bases: TGTGCCAGCAGCCCCGGACCGTCTACTCCCGAAAAACTGTTTTTT.

This clone was seen only once. The chain links TRBV28 to TRBJ2-2; weak D call: TRBD1 (5 bases). Germline V gene data show CDR1 as MDHEN and CDR2 as SYDVKM. This CDR3 comprises 16 residues. The V and J ends lost 3 bases and 5 bases respectively, with 16 bases between them. CDR3 protein: CASSFGQGAVTGELFF. For the CDR3, the DNA is TGTGCCAGCAGTTTCGGTCAGGGTGCGGTTACCGGGGAGCTGTTTTTT. The whole variable domain, remainder taken from reference TRBV28 and TRBJ2-2, is DVKVTQSSRYLVKRTGEKVFLECVQDMDHENMFWYRQDPGLGLRLIYFSYDVKMKEKGDIPEGYSVSREKKERFSLILESASTNQTSMYLCASSFGQGAVTGELFFGEGSRLTVL.

The chain recombines TRBV6-6 with TRBJ1-1, with D unresolved. The germline CDR1 and CDR2 sequences are MNHNY and SVGAGI (reference sequence). V was pared by 0 bases and J by 11 bases, with 10 bases between. The CDR3 is made up of 12 amino acids. The DNA for the CDR3 is TGTGCCAGCAGTTACTCGAAAGGAATGGCTTTCTTT. Amino acid sequence: CASSYSKGMAFF.

The chain has TRBV27 and TRBJ2-7; TRBD2 matches 9 bases. The CDR3 is made up of 15 amino acids. Germline V gives CDR1 MNHEY, CDR2 SMNVEV (reference sequence). Unmatched junction bases numbered 7, after V lost 5 bases and J lost 2 bases. The CDR3 DNA is TGTGCCAGCAGTCACCCTAGCGGGACGACCTACGAGCAGTACTTC. The encoded protein is CASSHPSGTTYEQYF.

This chain links TRBV6-1 with TRBJ1-4; a possible D gene is TRBD1 (5 bases). Germline assignment: CDR1 MNHNS and CDR2 SASEGT. This CDR3 is built from 13 residues. V lost 6 bases, J lost 8 bases, and 13 bases lay in between. The CDR3 DNA follows: TGTGCCAGCAGGGACACCAAGGGGGAAAAACTGTTTTTT. Protein: CASRDTKGEKLFF.

The V gene is TRBV5-1, the J gene TRBJ1-1, with D possibly matching TRBD1 (6 bases). Trimming removed 0 bases at V and 4 bases at J, with 13 bases between. Germline V gene data show CDR1 as SGHRS and CDR2 as YFSETQ. The CDR3 is 15 residues long. The DNA for the CDR3 is TGCGCCAGCAGCTTGGACACAGGGTCAGCCACTGAAGCTTTCTTT. Amino acid sequence: CASSLDTGSATEAFF.

A remark on this clone: An end of the junction does not agree with germline; a read error may underlie this. The chain combines TRBV27 with TRBJ1-4, with D unclear. This CDR3 has 9 residues. Germline V gene lookup returns CDR1 MNHEY and CDR2 SMNVEV (reference sequence). CDR3 in DNA: TGTGCCAGCAGTTTAACCGTCTCTTTT. As protein: CASSLTVSF.

This rearrangement joins TRBV18 to TRBJ2-7; D perhaps matches TRBD1 (6 bases). V lost 1 base to trimming and J lost 5 bases, with 9 bases between them. This CDR3 has 13 residues. Germline V gives CDR1 KGHSH, CDR2 LQKENI. The CDR3 nucleotides read TGTGCCAGCTCACCACTGAAGGGGGACGAGCAGTACTTC. Protein sequence: CASSPLKGDEQYF. The full variable domain, rest sourced from reference TRBV18 and TRBJ2-7, is NAGVMQNPRHLVRRRGQEARLRCSPMKGHSHVYWYRQLPEEGLKFMVYLQKENIIDESGMPKERFSAEFPKEGPSILRIQQVVRGDSAAYFCASSPLKGDEQYFGPGTRLTVT.

This chain connects TRBV28 to TRBJ1-1; the match to TRBD1 covers 7 bases. The junction had 4 bases not matched to a gene; V was cut back by 6 bases and J by 3 bases. The germline CDR1 and CDR2 sequences are MDHEN and SYDVKM. This CDR3 is built from 13 residues. The CDR3 region is CASRYRGDTEAFF. The CDR3 DNA reads as TGTGCCAGCAGATACAGGGGCGACACTGAAGCTTTCTTT.